The T cell receptor (beta chain) under discussion was sequenced for a study of T cells after yellow fever vaccination. Germline values: CDR1 SEHNR, CDR2 FQNEAQ (reference sequence). The CDR3 covers 14 residues. V dropped 5 bases and J dropped 6 bases, with 13 bases sitting between them. This clonotype was seen a handful of times. TCRdb re-derived calls from the 5' RACE reads in MiXCR, one entry per CDR3 protein. The table records 150,000 to 200,000 distinct CDR3 sequences, 9.5% to 12% of them present only once. This receptor was obtained from a man aged 18 to 35 who received the YFV17D yellow fever vaccine. Sample: CD8+ T cells sorted from PBMCs, taken 15 days after the yellow fever booster vaccination. The rearrangement links TRBV7-9 to TRBJ2-2; no clear D gene. CDR3 coding DNA: TGTGCCAGCAGCCTCGGCCTCGTATCCGGGGAGCTGTTTTTT. The encoded protein is CASSLGLVSGELFF.